This TCR beta chain was found in a study of shared clonotypes between healthy human individuals (dated by TCRdb to between 2020 and 2021). Context from the whole study: Three men and a couple of women, aged 18 to 49 years, made up the cohort. Each donor's leukapheresis produced roughly between roughly 0.85 and 10 billion PBMCs. To estimate repertoire size and how much clonotype sharing occurs between individuals, the study deeply sequenced the blood TCR repertoires of 4 to 6 healthy adults. Libraries were prepared and TCR repertoires were sequenced by different laboratories using diverse techniques, in order to increase sequencing depth and limit assay-specific biases. Beyond this particular receptor, the publication reports: Based on pairwise subsampling, the degree of clonotype sharing among donors was expected to be affected by sequencing depth. Sampling was restricted to blood, and TCR repertoires in tissues likely differ from the TCR repertoires found in blood. The genetic and exposure-history diversity represented was limited by the small number of donors.

The donors were healthy, HIV-negative adults who had no recently reported acute infections or vaccinations. All donors were Caucasian adults living in Nashville, Tennessee, USA. For unsorted samples, tens of millions of PBMCs were counted, and genomic DNA was extracted using the QIAamp DNA Blood Mini kit. After blood collection by leukapheresis, PBMCs were isolated using Ficoll-Histopaque density gradient centrifugation and then cryopreserved in the vapor phase of liquid nitrogen. A distance of 13 bases separates the germline ends of V and J, which lose 8 bases and 6 bases respectively. The germline V gene sets CDR1 to ENHRY and CDR2 to SYGVKD. The CDR3 runs 13 amino acids, cysteine and phenylalanine included. Here the CDR3 DNA is all that survives: 39 bases in frame from base 1. TCR CDR3 regions were amplified from genomic DNA by multiplex PCR using the deep immunoSEQ assay. For each cell subset, the extracted genomic DNA was distributed evenly across all wells of several immunoSEQ 96-well plates, and each plate served as one replicate. For unsorted PBMC, each replicate PCR was loaded with about 300 ng genomic DNA, equivalent to about 33,000 T cell genomes. Genomic DNA from unsorted PBMC was sequenced over ten immunoSEQ deep assay plates. Purified libraries were measured with a Qubit 3.0 fluorometer, size-checked on a Bioanalyzer 2100, and measured again with the KAPA Library Quantification kit. A separate single-read 150-cycle Illumina NextSeq 550 flow cell was used to sequence each immunoSEQ 96-well plate. The authors' analysis ran thus. Because the immunoSEQ output included only junctional sequences and no quality scores, the filtering could not be the same as the filtering used for full-length reads. Sequences were annotated with PyIR, a Python wrapper for IgBLAST v1.9, and V/J genes and CDR3 were assigned using IMGT germline references. Reads were removed for weak V/J assignments (E-value above 1e-6), missing CDR3, stop codons, out-of-frame junctions, or ambiguous translated residues. A V3J clonotype was defined by an identical inferred V gene, J gene, and CDR3 amino acid sequence. The percentage overlap between two repertoires was calculated by dividing the number of shared unique clonotypes by the size of the smaller repertoire. Repertoire richness was assessed with RTK rarefaction, the Chao1 estimator, and Recon v2.1 estimates of unobserved clonotypes. Entries here come from immuneACCESS through TCRdb and include only in-frame sequences with V and J called. Some clones fail to appear in such tables; in the studies checked, an unresolved V gene covers under half of the shortfall, and the cause of the remainder is unknown. That table furnishes V, J and clone size, whereas the DNA furnished D and trimming. For this sample there are 450,000 to 500,000 clones; about 85% appear just once. The ten largest clones represent about 12% of the sample.

A remark on this clone: Its antigen is unknown. Base qualities were left out, and no much larger clone turns up one base away.

The clonotype was recovered from a woman aged 40 to 50 in good health. Some clones in this sample may be carry-over from other donors' samples. This sequence uses TRBV10-3 and TRBJ2-2, with a tentative D gene TRBD2 over 6 matching bases. Sequencing was carried out using PBMCs. The CDR3 amino acid sequence is: CAIRGSPPGELFF. The DNA sequence is given as TGTGCCATCCGGGGGAGCCCCCCCGGGGAGCTGTTTTTT.